This TCR beta chain was sequenced in a study of T cell repertoires in cytomegalovirus infection. This clonotype was seen repeatedly, ten times or more. Germline trimming cut 6 bases from V and 3 bases from J; bases unmatched to any gene: 2. The CDR3 loop spans 13 amino acids. Germline assignment: CDR1 MNHEY and CDR2 SMNVEV (reference sequence). One entry per CDR3 protein, called by TCRdb with MiXCR from the reads. Of a few hundred thousand distinct CDR3 sequences in the sample, roughly an eighth were seen once. The V gene is TRBV27, the J gene TRBJ1-1, with 9 bases matching TRBD1. Material for sequencing was PBMCs. The sequence came from a human donor in good health (CMV status not recorded). Some clones in this sample may be carry-over from other donors' samples. CDR3 sequence reads: CASRGTGYTEAFF. In DNA, the CDR3 is TGTGCCAGCAGGGGGACAGGGTACACTGAAGCTTTCTTT.